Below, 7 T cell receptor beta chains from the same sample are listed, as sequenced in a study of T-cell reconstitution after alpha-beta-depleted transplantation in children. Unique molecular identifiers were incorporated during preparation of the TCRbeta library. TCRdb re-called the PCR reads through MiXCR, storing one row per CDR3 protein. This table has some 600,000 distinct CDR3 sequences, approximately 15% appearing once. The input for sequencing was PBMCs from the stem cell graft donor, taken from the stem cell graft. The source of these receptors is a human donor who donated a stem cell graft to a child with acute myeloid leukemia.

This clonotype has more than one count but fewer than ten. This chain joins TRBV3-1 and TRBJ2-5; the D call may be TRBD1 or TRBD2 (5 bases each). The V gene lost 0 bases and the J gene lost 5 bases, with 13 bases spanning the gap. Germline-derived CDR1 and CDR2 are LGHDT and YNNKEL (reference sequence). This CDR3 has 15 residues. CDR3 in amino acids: CASSQDGGGAETQYF. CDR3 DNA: TGTGCCAGCAGCCAAGATGGTGGGGGAGCGGAGACCCAGTACTTC.

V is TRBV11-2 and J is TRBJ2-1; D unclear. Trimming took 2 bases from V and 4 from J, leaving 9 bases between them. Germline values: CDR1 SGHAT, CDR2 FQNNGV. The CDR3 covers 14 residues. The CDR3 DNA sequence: TGTGCCAGCAGCTTAACAGATTTATACAATGAGCAGTTCTTC. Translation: CASSLTDLYNEQFF.

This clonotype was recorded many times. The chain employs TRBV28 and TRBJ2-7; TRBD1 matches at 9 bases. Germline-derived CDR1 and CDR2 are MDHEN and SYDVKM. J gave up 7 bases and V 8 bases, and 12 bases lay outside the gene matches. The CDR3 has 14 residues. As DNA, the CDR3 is TGTGCCAGCGGGACAGGGACATCCAACTGGGAGCAGTACGTC. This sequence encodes CASGTGTSNWEQYV.

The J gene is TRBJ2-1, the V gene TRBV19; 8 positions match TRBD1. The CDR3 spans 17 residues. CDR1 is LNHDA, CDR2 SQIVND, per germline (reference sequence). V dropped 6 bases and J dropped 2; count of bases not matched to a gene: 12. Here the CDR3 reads CASRWVTGAEAYNEQFF. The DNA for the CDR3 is TGTGCCAGTAGATGGGTGACAGGGGCTGAGGCCTACAATGAGCAGTTCTTC.

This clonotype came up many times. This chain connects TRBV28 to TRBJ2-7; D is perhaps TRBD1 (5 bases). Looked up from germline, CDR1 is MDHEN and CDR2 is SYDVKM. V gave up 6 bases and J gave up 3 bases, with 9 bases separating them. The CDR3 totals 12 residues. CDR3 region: CASSDDSYEQYV. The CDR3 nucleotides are TGTGCCAGCAGCGATGACAGCTACGAGCAGTACGTC.

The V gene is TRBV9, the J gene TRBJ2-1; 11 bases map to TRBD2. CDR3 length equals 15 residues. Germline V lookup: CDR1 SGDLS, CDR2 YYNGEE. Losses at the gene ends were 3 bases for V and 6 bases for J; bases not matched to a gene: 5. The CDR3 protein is CASSATSGVLNEQFF. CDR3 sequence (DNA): TGTGCCAGCAGCGCGACTAGCGGGGTTCTCAATGAGCAGTTCTTC. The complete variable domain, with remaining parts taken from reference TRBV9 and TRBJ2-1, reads DSGVTQTPKHLITATGQRVTLRCSPRSGDLSVYWYQQSLDQGLQFLIQYYNGEERAKGNILERFSAQQFPDLHSELNLSSLELGDSALYFCASSATSGVLNEQFFGPGTRLTVL.

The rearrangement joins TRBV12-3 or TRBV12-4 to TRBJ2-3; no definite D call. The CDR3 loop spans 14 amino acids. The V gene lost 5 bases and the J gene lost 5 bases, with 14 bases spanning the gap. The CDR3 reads CASSPPGSGDTQYF. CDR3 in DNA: TGTGCCAGCAGTCCCCCAGGCAGTGGAGATACGCAGTATTTT.